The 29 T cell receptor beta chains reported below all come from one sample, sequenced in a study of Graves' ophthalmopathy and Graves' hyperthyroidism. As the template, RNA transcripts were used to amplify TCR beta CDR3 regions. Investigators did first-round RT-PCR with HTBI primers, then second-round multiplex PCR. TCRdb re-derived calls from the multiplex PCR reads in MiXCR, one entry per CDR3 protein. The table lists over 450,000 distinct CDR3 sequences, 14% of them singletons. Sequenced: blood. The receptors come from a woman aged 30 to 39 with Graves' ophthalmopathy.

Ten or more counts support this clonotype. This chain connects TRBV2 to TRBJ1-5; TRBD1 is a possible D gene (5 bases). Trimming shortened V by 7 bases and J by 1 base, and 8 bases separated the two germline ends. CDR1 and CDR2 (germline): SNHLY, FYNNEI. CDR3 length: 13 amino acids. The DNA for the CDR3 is TGTGCCAGCACAGGGAGAAGCAATCAGCCCCAGCATTTT. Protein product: CASTGRSNQPQHF.

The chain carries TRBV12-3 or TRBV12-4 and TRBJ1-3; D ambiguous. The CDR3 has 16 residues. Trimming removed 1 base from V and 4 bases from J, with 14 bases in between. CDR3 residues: CASSLEGPLWGNTIYF. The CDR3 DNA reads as TGTGCCAGCAGTTTAGAAGGGCCACTGTGGGGAAACACCATATATTTT.

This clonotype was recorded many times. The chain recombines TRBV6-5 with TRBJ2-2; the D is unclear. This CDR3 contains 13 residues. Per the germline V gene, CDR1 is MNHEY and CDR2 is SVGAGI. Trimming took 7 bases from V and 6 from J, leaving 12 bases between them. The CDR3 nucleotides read TGTGCCAGCACCCAATCTCCGGCCGGGGAGCTGTTTTTT. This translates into CASTQSPAGELFF.

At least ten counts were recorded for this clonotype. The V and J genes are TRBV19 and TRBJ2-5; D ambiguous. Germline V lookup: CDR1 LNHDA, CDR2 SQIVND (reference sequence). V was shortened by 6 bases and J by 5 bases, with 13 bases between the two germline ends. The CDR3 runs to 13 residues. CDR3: CASRLSQGETQYF. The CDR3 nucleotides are TGTGCCAGTAGACTAAGCCAAGGGGAGACCCAGTACTTC.

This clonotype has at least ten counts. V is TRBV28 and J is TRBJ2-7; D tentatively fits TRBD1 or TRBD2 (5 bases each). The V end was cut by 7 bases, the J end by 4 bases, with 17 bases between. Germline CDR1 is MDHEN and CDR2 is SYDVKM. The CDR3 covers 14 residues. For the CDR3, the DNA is TGTGCCAGCACCCCCGGGACGCAAAGATACGAGCAGTACTTC. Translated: CASTPGTQRYEQYF.

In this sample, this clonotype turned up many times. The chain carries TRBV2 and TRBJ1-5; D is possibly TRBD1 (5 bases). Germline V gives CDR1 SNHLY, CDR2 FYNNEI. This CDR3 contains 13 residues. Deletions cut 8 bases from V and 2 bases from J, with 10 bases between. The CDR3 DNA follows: TGTGCCAGCCGCGACAGTGGCAATCAGCCCCAGCATTTT. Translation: CASRDSGNQPQHF. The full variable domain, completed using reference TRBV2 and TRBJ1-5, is EPEVTQTPSHQVTQMGQEVILRCVPISNHLYFYWYRQILGQKVEFLVSFYNNEISEKSEIFDDQFSVERPDGSNFTLKIRSTKLEDSAMYFCASRDSGNQPQHFGDGTRLSIL.

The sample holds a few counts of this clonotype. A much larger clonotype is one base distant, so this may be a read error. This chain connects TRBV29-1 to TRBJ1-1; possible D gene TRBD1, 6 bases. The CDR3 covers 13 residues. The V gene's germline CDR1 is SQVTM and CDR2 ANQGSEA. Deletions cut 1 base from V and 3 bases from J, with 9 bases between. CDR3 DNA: TGCAGCGTTGAAGCGGGGGGCCACACTGAAGCTTTCTTT. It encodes CSVEAGGHTEAFF.

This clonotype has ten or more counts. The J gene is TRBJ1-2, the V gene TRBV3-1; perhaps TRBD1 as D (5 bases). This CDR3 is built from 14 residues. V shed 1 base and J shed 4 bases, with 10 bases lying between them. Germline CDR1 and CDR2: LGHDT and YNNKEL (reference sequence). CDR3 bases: TGTGCCAGCAGCCAAGGGGGCGCCGGCTATGGCTACACCTTC. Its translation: CASSQGGAGYGYTF.

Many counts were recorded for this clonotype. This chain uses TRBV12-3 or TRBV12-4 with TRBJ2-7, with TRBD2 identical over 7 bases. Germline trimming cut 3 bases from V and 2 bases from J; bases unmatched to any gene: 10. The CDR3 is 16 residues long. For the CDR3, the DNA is TGTGCCAGCAGTTTGGGACTACTGGGAGCGACCTACGAGCAGTACTTC. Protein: CASSLGLLGATYEQYF.

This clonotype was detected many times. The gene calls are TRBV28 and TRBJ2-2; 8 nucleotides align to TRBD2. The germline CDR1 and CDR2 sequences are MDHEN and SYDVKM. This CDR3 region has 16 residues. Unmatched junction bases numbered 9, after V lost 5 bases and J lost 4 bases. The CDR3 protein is CASSTGGALSTGELFF. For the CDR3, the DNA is TGTGCCAGCAGTACCGGGGGGGCGCTGAGCACCGGGGAGCTGTTTTTT.

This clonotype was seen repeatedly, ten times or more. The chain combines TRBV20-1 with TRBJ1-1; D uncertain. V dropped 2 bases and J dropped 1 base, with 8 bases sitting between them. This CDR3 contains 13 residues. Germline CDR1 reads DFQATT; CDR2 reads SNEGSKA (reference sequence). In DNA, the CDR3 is TGCAGTGCTAGATCGGATGGGAACACTGAAGCTTTCTTT. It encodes CSARSDGNTEAFF.

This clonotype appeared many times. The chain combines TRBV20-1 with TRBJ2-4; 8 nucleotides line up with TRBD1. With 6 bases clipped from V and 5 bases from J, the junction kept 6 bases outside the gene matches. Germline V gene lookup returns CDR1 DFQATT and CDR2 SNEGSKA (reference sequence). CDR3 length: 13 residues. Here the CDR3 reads CSAMGQAQNIQYF. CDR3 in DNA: TGCAGTGCAATGGGACAGGCCCAAAACATTCAGTACTTC.

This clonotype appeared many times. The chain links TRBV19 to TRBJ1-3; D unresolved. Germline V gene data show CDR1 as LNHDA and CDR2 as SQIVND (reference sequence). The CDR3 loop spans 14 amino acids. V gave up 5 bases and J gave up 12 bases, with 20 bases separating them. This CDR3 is CASSLRNNRLSIYF. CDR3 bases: TGTGCCAGTAGTTTACGAAATAATCGACTGAGCATATATTTT. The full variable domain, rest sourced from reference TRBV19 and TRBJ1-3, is DGGITQSPKYLFRKEGQNVTLSCEQNLNHDAMYWYRQDPGQGLRLIYYSQIVNDFQKGDIAEGYSVSREKKESFPLTVTSAQKNPTAFYLCASSLRNNRLSIYFGEGSWLTVV.

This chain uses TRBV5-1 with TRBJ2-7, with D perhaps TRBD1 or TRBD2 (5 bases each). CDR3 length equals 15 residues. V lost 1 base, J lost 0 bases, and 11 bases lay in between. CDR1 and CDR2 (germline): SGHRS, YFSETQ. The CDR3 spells CASSLYPGTSYEQYF. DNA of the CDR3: TGCGCCAGCAGCTTGTATCCAGGGACCTCCTACGAGCAGTACTTC.

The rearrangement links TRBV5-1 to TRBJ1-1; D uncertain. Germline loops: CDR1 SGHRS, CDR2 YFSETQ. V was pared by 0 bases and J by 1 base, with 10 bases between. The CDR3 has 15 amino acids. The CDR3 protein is CASSLDRWENTEAFF. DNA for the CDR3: TGCGCCAGCAGCTTGGATCGGTGGGAGAACACTGAAGCTTTCTTT. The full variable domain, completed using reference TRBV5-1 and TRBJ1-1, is KAGVTQTPRYLIKTRGQQVTLSCSPISGHRSVSWYQQTPGQGLQFLFEYFSETQRNKGNFPGRFSGRQFSNSRSEMNVSTLELGDSALYLCASSLDRWENTEAFFGQGTRLTVV.

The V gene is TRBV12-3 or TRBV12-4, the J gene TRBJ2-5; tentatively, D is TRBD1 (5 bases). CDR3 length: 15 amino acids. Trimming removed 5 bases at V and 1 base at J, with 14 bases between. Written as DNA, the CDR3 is TGTGCCAGCAGTGTCCTTGGGGCCGCCCAAGAGACCCAGTACTTC. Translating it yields CASSVLGAAQETQYF.

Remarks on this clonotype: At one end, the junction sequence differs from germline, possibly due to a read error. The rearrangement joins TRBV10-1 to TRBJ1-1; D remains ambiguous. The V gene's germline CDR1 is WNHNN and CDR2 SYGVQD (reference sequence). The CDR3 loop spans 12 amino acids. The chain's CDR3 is CATPLMNTDAFF. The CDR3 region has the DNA TGCGCCACTCCCCTCATGAACACTGATGCTTTCTTT.

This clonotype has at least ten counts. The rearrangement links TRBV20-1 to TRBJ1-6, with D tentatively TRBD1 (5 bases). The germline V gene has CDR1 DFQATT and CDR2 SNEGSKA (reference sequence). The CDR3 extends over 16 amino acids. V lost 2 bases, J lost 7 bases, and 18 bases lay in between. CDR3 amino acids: CSARTISGWQNSPLHF. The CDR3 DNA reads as TGCAGTGCTAGAACGATTTCAGGGTGGCAGAATTCACCCCTCCACTTT.

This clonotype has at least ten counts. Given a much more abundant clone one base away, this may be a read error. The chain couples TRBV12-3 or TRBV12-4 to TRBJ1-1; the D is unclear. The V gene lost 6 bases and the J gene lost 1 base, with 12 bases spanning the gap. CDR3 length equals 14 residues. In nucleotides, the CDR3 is TGTGCCAGCAGCTGGCGGAAGGCGAACACTGAAGCTTTCTTT. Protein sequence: CASSWRKANTEAFF.

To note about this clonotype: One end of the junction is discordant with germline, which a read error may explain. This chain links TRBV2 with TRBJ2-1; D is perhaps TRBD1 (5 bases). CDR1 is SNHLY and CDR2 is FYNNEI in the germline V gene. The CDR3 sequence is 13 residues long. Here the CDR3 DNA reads TGTGCCAGCAGTGAGGGGCAGTACAATGAGAAGTTCTTC. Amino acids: CASSEGQYNEKFF.

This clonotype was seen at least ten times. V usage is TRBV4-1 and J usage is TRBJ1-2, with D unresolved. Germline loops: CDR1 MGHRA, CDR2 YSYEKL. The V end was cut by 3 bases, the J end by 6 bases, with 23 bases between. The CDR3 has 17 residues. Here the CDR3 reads CASSQDPGPRYGNGYTF. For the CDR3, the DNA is TGCGCCAGCAGCCAGGACCCTGGACCTCGATACGGAAATGGCTACACCTTC.

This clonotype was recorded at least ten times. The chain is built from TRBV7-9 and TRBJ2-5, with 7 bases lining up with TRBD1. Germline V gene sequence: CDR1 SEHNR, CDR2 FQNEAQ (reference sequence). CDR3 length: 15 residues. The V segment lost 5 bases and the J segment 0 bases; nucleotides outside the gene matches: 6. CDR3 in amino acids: CASSRQGQYQETQYF. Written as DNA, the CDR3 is TGTGCCAGCAGCCGACAGGGCCAGTACCAAGAGACCCAGTACTTC.

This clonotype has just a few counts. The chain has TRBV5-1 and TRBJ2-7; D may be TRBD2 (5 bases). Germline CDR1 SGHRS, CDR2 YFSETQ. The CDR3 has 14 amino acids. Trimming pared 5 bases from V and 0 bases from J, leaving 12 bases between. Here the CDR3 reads CASRRELSSYEQYF. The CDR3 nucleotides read TGCGCCAGCAGAAGGGAGCTGAGCTCCTACGAGCAGTACTTC.

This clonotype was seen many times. The CDR3 nucleotides are TGTGCCAGCAGATCGCGTGGGGTTGGGGAGACCCAGTACTTC. Translation: CASRSRGVGETQYF. The chain is built from TRBV6-5 and TRBJ2-5; D not resolved. The germline V gene encodes CDR1 MNHEY and CDR2 SVGAGI. V was clipped by 6 bases and J by 5 bases, with 16 bases between them. The CDR3 contains 14 residues.

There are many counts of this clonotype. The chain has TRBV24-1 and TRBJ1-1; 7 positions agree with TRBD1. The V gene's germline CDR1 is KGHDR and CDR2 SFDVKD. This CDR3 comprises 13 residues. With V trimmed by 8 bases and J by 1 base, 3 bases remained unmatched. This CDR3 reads CATKTGQNTEAFF. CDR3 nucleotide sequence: TGTGCCACCAAGACAGGGCAGAACACTGAAGCTTTCTTT.

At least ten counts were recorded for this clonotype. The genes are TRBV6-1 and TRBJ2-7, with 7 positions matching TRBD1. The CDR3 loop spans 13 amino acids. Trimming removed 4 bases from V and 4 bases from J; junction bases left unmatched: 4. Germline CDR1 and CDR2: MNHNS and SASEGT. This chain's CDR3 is CASSVSRGYEQYF. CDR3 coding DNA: TGTGCCAGCAGTGTGTCCAGGGGGTACGAGCAGTACTTC.

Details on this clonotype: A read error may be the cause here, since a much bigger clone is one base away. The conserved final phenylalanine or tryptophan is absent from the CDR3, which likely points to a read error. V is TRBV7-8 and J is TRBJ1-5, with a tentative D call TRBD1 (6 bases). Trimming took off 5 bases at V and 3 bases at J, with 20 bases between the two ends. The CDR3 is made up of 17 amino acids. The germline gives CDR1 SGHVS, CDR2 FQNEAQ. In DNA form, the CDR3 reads TGTGCCAGCAGCAGACTTAGCCAGGGGCTCGACAATCAGCCCCAGCATTTG. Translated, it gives CASSRLSQGLDNQPQHL.

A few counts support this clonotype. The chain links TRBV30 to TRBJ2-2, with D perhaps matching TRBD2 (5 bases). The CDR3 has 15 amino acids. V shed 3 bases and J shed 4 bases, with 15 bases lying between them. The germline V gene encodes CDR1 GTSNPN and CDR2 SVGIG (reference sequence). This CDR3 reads CAWRGGAGFTGELFF. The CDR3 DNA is TGTGCCTGGAGGGGCGGCGCGGGTTTCACCGGGGAGCTGTTTTTT.

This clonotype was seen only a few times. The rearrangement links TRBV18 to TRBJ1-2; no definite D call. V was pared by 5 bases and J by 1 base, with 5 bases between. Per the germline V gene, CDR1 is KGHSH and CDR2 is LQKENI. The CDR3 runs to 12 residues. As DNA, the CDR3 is TGTGCCAGCTCATCTAATAACTATGGCTACACCTTC. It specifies CASSSNNYGYTF.